The clone carrying this T cell receptor (beta chain) was found once. What it recognizes is unknown. Looked up from germline, CDR1 is LNHDA and CDR2 is SQIVND (reference sequence). CDR3 length: 12 amino acids. The V gene lost 4 bases and the J gene lost 5 bases, with 9 bases spanning the gap. This sample is part of a study of shared clonotypes between healthy human individuals. Overall study results and limits: When naive CD4 clonotypes were compared across a few donors, around 4.6% were shared.

In the source study's methods: Filtering differed since immunoSEQ provided only junctions, with no quality scores. Repertoires were generated with immunoSEQ multiplex PCR, while TCRdb's copy carries only in-frame clones and drops some. V, J and clone size derive from that table, while D and trimming were established from the DNA sequence. The top ten hold approximately 1.5% of the sample, which has 850,000 to 1,200,000 clones, about 70% seen once. The chain is built from TRBV19 and TRBJ2-7; D is uncertain. Sequencing input: memory CD4+ T cells sorted from blood. Regarding subset: CD45RA-negative fraction. The sequence was collected from a man aged 18-30 years in good health. The CDR3 DNA sequence: TGTGCCAGTAGTAAAAGAGATGACGAGCAGTACTTC. Protein product: CASSKRDDEQYF.